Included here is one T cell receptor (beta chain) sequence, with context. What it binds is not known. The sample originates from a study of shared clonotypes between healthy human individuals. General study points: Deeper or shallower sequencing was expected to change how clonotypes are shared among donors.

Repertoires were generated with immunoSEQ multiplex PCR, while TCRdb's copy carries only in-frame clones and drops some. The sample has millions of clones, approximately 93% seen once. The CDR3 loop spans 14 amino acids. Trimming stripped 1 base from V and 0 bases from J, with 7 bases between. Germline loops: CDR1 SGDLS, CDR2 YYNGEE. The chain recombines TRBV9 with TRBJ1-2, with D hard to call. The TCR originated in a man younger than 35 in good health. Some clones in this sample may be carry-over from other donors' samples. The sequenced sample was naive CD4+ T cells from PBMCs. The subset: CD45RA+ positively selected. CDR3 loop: CASSVNTANYGYTF. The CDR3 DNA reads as TGTGCCAGCAGCGTAAATACAGCTAACTATGGCTACACCTTC.